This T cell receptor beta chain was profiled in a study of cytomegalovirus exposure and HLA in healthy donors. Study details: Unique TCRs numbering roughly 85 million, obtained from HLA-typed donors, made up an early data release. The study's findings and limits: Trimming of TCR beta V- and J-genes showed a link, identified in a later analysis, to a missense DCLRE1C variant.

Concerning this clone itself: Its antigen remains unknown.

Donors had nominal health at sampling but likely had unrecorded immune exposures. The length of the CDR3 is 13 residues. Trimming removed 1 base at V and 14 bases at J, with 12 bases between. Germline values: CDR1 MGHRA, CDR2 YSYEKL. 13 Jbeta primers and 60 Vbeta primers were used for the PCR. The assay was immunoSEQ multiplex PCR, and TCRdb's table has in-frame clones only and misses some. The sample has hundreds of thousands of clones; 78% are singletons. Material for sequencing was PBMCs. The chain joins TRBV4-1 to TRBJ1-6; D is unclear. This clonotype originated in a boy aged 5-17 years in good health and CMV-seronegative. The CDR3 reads CASSQGVGLTLHF. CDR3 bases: TGCGCCAGCAGCCAAGGAGTCGGACTAACCCTCCACTTT.